This T cell receptor beta chain is from a study of T cell responses to AZD1222 COVID-19 vaccine. CDR3 length: 15 amino acids. J gave up 7 bases and V 3 bases, and 7 bases lay outside the gene matches. Per germline, CDR1 KGHDR and CDR2 SFDVKD. Using immunoSEQ multiplex PCR, the repertoire was profiled, and TCRdb retains in-frame clones only, with some absent. The sample consists of roughly 120,000 clones, 80% to 90% of them appearing once. This clone was counted only a few times. The chain recombines TRBV24-1 with TRBJ1-5; the match to TRBD1 covers 8 bases. This clonotype originated in an adult in good health. The material was peripheral blood, obtained on day 0 of AZD1222 vaccination. The CDR3 is CATSDGQGWGQPQHF. The CDR3, as DNA: TGTGCCACCAGTGATGGACAGGGATGGGGACAGCCCCAGCATTTT.